Shown below are 6 T cell receptor beta chains from a single sample sequenced in a study of CD8+CD57+ T cells in acquired aplastic anemia. The template used for profiling TCR beta VDJ and CDR3 was genomic DNA. TCRdb re-called the reads with MiXCR, one entry per CDR3 protein. The sample has more than 200,000 distinct CDR3 sequences, around 49% seen once. The patients chosen for sequencing had shown expansion of CD8+CD57+ cells (detected by flow cytometry). Sequenced input: sorted CD4+, CD8+, or CD8+CD57+ T cells (not recorded which) from PBMCs. The receptors come from a human donor with aplastic anemia.

The sample holds many counts of this clonotype. The chain is built from TRBV5-1 and TRBJ1-4, with D maybe TRBD1 (5 bases). The CDR3 consists of 15 residues. In germline, CDR1 is SGHRS, CDR2 YFSETQ. The V and J ends lost 1 base and 4 bases respectively, with 11 bases between them. The CDR3 sequence: CASSLLGPGNEKLFF. The CDR3 coding sequence is TGCGCCAGCAGCTTGTTGGGGCCCGGTAATGAAAAACTGTTTTTT.

V is TRBV10-3 and J is TRBJ2-7, with D possibly being TRBD2 (6 bases). This CDR3 comprises 15 residues. CDR1 and CDR2 (germline): ENHRY, SYGVKD. Trimming stripped 6 bases from V and 0 bases from J, with 15 bases between. CDR3 region: CAIRSLAPSSYEQYF. The CDR3 nucleotides read TGTGCCATCAGGTCACTAGCACCCAGCTCCTACGAGCAGTACTTC.

As for this clonotype: Relative to the germline gene, one junction end is altered; a read error may explain this. The chain is built from TRBV14 and TRBJ2-7; 7 nucleotides align to TRBD1. Germline V gives CDR1 SGHDN, CDR2 FVKESK. This CDR3 has 14 residues. In nucleotides, the CDR3 is TGTGCCAGCATCCCGACAGGGATCCCCTACAAGCAGTACTTC. Encoded protein: CASIPTGIPYKQYF.

This chain links TRBV6-5 with TRBJ1-4; TRBD1 matches at 10 bases. V gave up 6 bases and J gave up 10 bases; unmatched junction bases: 8. Per germline, CDR1 MNHEY and CDR2 SVGAGI. The CDR3 length is 14 residues. The CDR3 DNA is TGTGCCAGCAGCTCCGGGACAGGGGACCCAAAACTGTTTTTT. Residues: CASSSGTGDPKLFF.

In this sample, this clonotype turned up many times. This chain links TRBV6-6 with TRBJ1-4, with D possibly being TRBD1 (5 bases). The V end lost 5 bases, the J end lost 6 bases, and 7 bases lay between the germline ends. CDR1 and CDR2 from the germline V gene are MNHNY and SVGAGI (reference sequence). The CDR3 spans 12 residues. The CDR3 DNA follows: TGTGCCAGCAGTGGGGCGGATGAAAAACTGTTTTTT. Amino acid sequence: CASSGADEKLFF.

This chain connects TRBV25-1 to TRBJ2-1; no reliable D call. The CDR3 is 15 residues long. The V end lost 5 bases, the J end lost 2 bases, and 13 bases lay between the germline ends. Per the germline V gene, CDR1 is MGHDK and CDR2 is SYGVNS. The CDR3 nucleotides are TGTGCCAGCAGTCCCGGCGACGGCCCCTACAATGAGCAGTTCTTC. It translates to CASSPGDGPYNEQFF.